This TCR beta chain is drawn from a study of cytomegalovirus exposure and HLA in healthy donors. PCR primers comprised 60 Vbeta and 13 Jbeta primers. Method: immunoSEQ multiplex PCR; TCRdb's copy keeps in-frame clones and lacks some. The profile covers 140,000 or so clones, with roughly 85% appearing a single time and around 3.7% taken by the ten largest. Trimming took 3 bases from V and 2 from J; bases not matched to a gene: 6. Germline V gene sequence: CDR1 SGHRS, CDR2 YFSETQ. This CDR3 is built from 15 residues. The clonotype originates from a male donor in good health and CMV-seronegative. Material for sequencing was PBMCs. The genes are TRBV5-1 and TRBJ2-5; 8 bases line up with TRBD1. The CDR3, as DNA: TGCGCCAGCAGCTCCGGACAGGGTCTACAAGAGACCCAGTACTTC. Protein product: CASSSGQGLQETQYF.